This entry features one T cell receptor beta chain sequence. The antigen is unknown. A second PCR of 7 to 11 cycles used a sample-barcoded 5' primer and a J-beta primer mix. One entry per CDR3 protein results from TCRdb running MiXCR on the 5' RACE reads. The sample includes more than 800,000 distinct CDR3 sequences, under 55% seen only once; the top ten take under 20%. The sample originates from a study of blood T cells in healthy people across ages. Looking at the study overall: For every two T cells, template switching captured about one barcoded beta molecule. Study conclusions and caveats: Correlation between TCR beta diversity and naive T cell percentage was strong.

Isolating PBMCs gave at least 6 million of these cells per sample. Germline V gene lookup returns CDR1 SGHRS and CDR2 YFSETQ. The CDR3 has 15 residues. The specimen sequenced was blood. The clonotype comes from a woman aged 55 to 70 in good health. The chain employs TRBV5-1 and TRBJ2-4; 7 nucleotides match TRBD1. The DNA matches TRBJ2-7 better at its end, which makes the J call doubtful. The CDR3 bases are TGCGCCAGCAGCTCCCCCGGGGACAGTCCCTACGAGCAGTACTTC. It translates to CASSSPGDSPYEQYF.